This record concerns one T cell receptor beta chain sequence. Methods used by the authors: Amplification of reference gene primers was used by the study to estimate nucleated cell counts. TCRdb keeps only in-frame clones here, not all; method: immunoSEQ multiplex PCR. V, J and clone size derive from that table, while D and trimming were established from the DNA sequence. This sample carries about 200,000 clones, roughly 80% of them seen once, and the ten largest clones take about 9.4%. This entry comes from a study of blood T cell repertoires in COVID-19. Study context: Italy, Spain and the United States were the sources of the convalescent and acute COVID-19 samples. PBMCs, B-cell-depleted T cells, or T cells provided the cDNA or gDNA that made up the material.

This receptor was taken from an elderly woman with acute or convalescent COVID-19. The specimen sequenced was peripheral blood.

CDR3: CASSQSIPNRIPFNEQFF. CDR3 nucleotides: TGTGCCAGCAGCCAATCTATTCCCAACAGGATACCCTTCAATGAGCAGTTCTTC. The chain employs TRBV16 and TRBJ2-1; the D gene is possibly TRBD1 (5 bases). This CDR3 region has 18 residues. V lost 0 bases and J lost 6, with 21 bases in between. Looked up from germline, CDR1 is KGHSY and CDR2 is FQNENV.